The entry below gives a single TCR beta chain sequence along with its context. Antigen unknown. This sample is drawn from a study of blood T cells in healthy people across ages. General study results and limits: Both higher diversity and more naive CD4+ cells marked long-lived donors when set against aged donors.

V gave up 1 base and J gave up 0 bases, with 11 bases separating them. CDR1 and CDR2 (germline): SEHNR, FQNEAQ (reference sequence). The CDR3 is 16 amino acids. With a J-beta primer mix and a sample-barcoded 5' primer, a second PCR ran about 7 to 11 cycles. There were at least 3 million CDR3-containing paired-end reads obtained from each sample. TCRdb redid the calling of the 5' RACE reads with MiXCR, one entry per CDR3 protein. Among about 1,600,000 distinct CDR3 sequences listed, roughly 45% were seen once. The individuals who served as donors were healthy Caucasians living in Russia, aged roughly 6 to 95.

The receptor was isolated from a woman in her late teens or twenties in good health. The specimen was blood. V and J are TRBV7-9 and TRBJ2-3; TRBD1 is a possible D gene (5 bases). CDR3 in amino acids: CASSLGTITSTDTQYF. CDR3 nucleotide sequence: TGTGCCAGCAGCTTAGGGACAATAACTAGCACAGATACGCAGTATTTT.